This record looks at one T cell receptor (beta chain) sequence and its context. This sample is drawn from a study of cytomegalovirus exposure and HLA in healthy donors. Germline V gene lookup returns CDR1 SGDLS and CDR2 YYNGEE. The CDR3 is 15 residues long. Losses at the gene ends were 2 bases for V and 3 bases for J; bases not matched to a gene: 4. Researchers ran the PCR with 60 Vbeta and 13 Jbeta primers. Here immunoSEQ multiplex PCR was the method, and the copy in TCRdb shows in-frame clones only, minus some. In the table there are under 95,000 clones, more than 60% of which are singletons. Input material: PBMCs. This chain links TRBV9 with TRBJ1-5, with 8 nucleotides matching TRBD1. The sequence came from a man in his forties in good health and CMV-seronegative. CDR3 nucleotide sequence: TGTGCCAGCAGCGTTACGGGACAGGACAATCAGCCCCAGCATTTT. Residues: CASSVTGQDNQPQHF. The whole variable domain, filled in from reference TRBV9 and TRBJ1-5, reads DSGVTQTPKHLITATGQRVTLRCSPRSGDLSVYWYQQSLDQGLQFLIQYYNGEERAKGNILERFSAQQFPDLHSELNLSSLELGDSALYFCASSVTGQDNQPQHFGDGTRLSIL.